This TCR beta chain was recorded in a study of T-cell memory formation after mild COVID-19. 5'RACE primed from the constant segment yielded TCR alpha and TCR beta cDNA libraries bearing sample barcodes and UMIs. TCRdb independently ran MiXCR on the 5' RACE reads; one entry per CDR3 protein. The table lists 100,000 to 150,000 distinct CDR3 sequences, about 5.9% of them singletons, with about 2.2% in the top ten. This clonotype has only a few counts. Its antigen remains unidentified. Overall study results and limits: Later expanders leaned CD4+, whereas day 15 to 85 contracting clones were balanced CD4/CD8.

The sample consisted of PBMCs or a T cell subset sorted from them (not recorded which). The clonotype originates from an adult woman who had mild COVID-19 (a few samples of this study predate the infection). Cell type and time point are not known.

Here the CDR3 reads CASSWYRDTEAFF. The CDR3 DNA sequence: TGTGCCAGCAGTTGGTACAGAGACACTGAAGCTTTCTTT. The chain couples TRBV12-3 or TRBV12-4 to TRBJ1-1; D gene unclear. Trimming left V 4 bases short and J 3 bases short, with 9 bases between. This CDR3 spans 13 amino acids.